The 5 T cell receptor beta chains below come from one sample, sequenced in a study of blood T cell repertoires in COVID-19. Generated by immunoSEQ multiplex PCR, the TCRdb table keeps only in-frame clones and is missing some. The sample lists over 200,000 clones; roughly four fifths were seen once. What was sequenced was peripheral blood. These receptors originate from a woman between 50 and 59 years old with active or convalescent COVID-19.

The rearrangement links TRBV23-1 to TRBJ2-3, with TRBD1 identical over 8 bases. TRBV23-1 is an ORF for which the function is uncertain. The CDR3 loop spans 19 amino acids. V lost 8 bases and J lost 0; bases outside the gene matches: 19. This chain's CDR3 is CASVPTHRGNLTSTDTQYF. The CDR3 nucleotides are TGCGCCAGCGTGCCAACCCACAGGGGGAACCTAACTAGCACAGATACGCAGTATTTT.

The V call is TRBV6-6, the J call TRBJ2-3; a possible D gene is TRBD2 (6 bases). The CDR3 loop spans 15 amino acids. The germline V and J ends were trimmed by 2 bases and 2 bases, with 11 bases remaining between them. Germline-derived CDR1 and CDR2 are MNHNY and SVGAGI (reference sequence). CDR3 loop: CASSYEAGYTDTQYF. For the CDR3, the DNA is TGTGCCAGCAGTTACGAGGCGGGGTACACAGATACGCAGTATTTT.

J is TRBJ1-5 and V is TRBV7-9; unclear D gene. Trimming stripped 3 bases from V and 0 bases from J, with 9 bases between. Germline CDR1 reads SEHNR; CDR2 reads FQNEAQ (reference sequence). The CDR3 has 15 residues. The CDR3 DNA reads TGTGCCAGCAGCTTTTCAGGAAATAGCAATCAGCCCCAGCATTTT. Protein: CASSFSGNSNQPQHF.

V gene TRBV9 combines with J gene TRBJ1-1, with no clear D. Per the germline V gene, CDR1 is SGDLS and CDR2 is YYNGEE. The CDR3 is 15 amino acids. V was cut by 0 bases and J by 1 base, with 10 bases left in between. The CDR3 loop reads CASSVVDGKNTEAFF. CDR3 bases: TGTGCCAGCAGCGTAGTGGACGGGAAGAACACTGAAGCTTTCTTT.

The sample holds one count of this clone. CDR3 bases: TGTGCCAGCAGCGAGACAACGAACACCGGGGAGCTGTTTTTT. Its protein is CASSETTNTGELFF. The chain employs TRBV5-4 and TRBJ2-2; D uncertain. Between the trimmed V and J ends, which lost 4 bases and 0 bases, there was a span of 7 bases. CDR3 length: 14 amino acids. Germline CDR1 SGHNT, CDR2 YYREEE (reference sequence).